What follows are 23 T cell receptor beta chains derived from one specimen sequenced in a study of siplizumab effects on memory and regulatory T cells. Clones were read by immunoSEQ multiplex PCR, and TCRdb kept only the in-frame ones, dropping some. The sample holds around 45,000 clones, less than 90% seen once. The sequencing input was naive CD8+ T cells sorted from blood. The source is a human donor in good health.

J is TRBJ2-7 and V is TRBV7-2, with D possibly TRBD2 on 6 matching bases. CDR1 and CDR2 from the germline V gene are SGHTA and FQGNSA. V was trimmed by 2 bases and J by 3 bases, leaving 11 bases between them. The CDR3 sequence is 14 residues long. In nucleotides, the CDR3 is TGTGCCAGCAGCTTAAATAGCGGAGTCTACGAGCAGTACTTC. Translated: CASSLNSGVYEQYF. Looking up the rest from reference TRBV7-2 and TRBJ2-7 gives the full variable domain: GAGVSQSPSNKVTEKGKDVELRCDPISGHTALYWYRQSLGQGLEFLIYFQGNSAPDKSGLPSDRFSAERTGGSVSTLTIQRTQQEDSAVYLCASSLNSGVYEQYFGPGTRLTVT.

V and J are TRBV27 and TRBJ2-2; perhaps TRBD1 as D (6 bases). CDR3 length: 14 residues. Germline V gene data show CDR1 as MNHEY and CDR2 as SMNVEV (reference sequence). V lost 3 bases, J lost 4 bases, and 9 bases lay in between. The CDR3 coding sequence is TGTGCCAGCAGTTTTGGGACAATCACCGGGGAGCTGTTTTTT. Its protein product is CASSFGTITGELFF.

V usage is TRBV6-6 and J usage is TRBJ2-2, with 8 bases that match TRBD2. This CDR3 has 15 residues. V gave up 8 bases and J gave up 4 bases; unmatched junction bases: 9. Per germline, CDR1 MNHNY and CDR2 SVGAGI (reference sequence). The CDR3 DNA follows: TGTGCCAGCTCCGGGGGGGGGCTACTCACCGGGGAGCTGTTTTTT. It encodes CASSGGGLLTGELFF.

This chain links TRBV27 with TRBJ2-5; TRBD2 matches at 11 bases. Germline CDR1 reads MNHEY; CDR2 reads SMNVEV (reference sequence). This CDR3 comprises 16 residues. Unmatched junction bases numbered 10, after V lost 5 bases and J lost 5 bases. DNA of the CDR3: TGTGCCAGCAGTCCTCTAAGACTAGCGGGATTGGAGACCCAGTACTTC. Its translation is CASSPLRLAGLETQYF.

This sequence joins TRBV6-6 and TRBJ2-5; D is unresolved. Germline V CDR1 and CDR2: MNHNY, SVGAGI (reference sequence). The CDR3 runs to 12 residues. Trimming pared 8 bases from V and 0 bases from J, leaving 7 bases between. The CDR3 sequence is CASSLDQETQYF. CDR3 nucleotide sequence: TGTGCCAGCTCCCTAGACCAAGAGACCCAGTACTTC.

The rearrangement uses TRBV4-1 and TRBJ1-2; TRBD1 aligns across 10 bases. V lost 0 bases and J lost 3; bases outside the gene matches: 4. The CDR3 sequence is 16 residues long. Germline V CDR1 and CDR2: MGHRA, YSYEKL. CDR3: CASSQDQGQGYYGYTF. DNA for the CDR3: TGCGCCAGCAGCCAAGACCAGGGACAGGGGTACTATGGCTACACCTTC.

This clone was found once. This chain uses TRBV5-6 with TRBJ2-7, with D possibly being TRBD2 (5 bases). Germline V gene lookup returns CDR1 SGHDT and CDR2 YYEEEE. V was shortened by 1 base and J by 7 bases, with 15 bases between the two germline ends. This CDR3 is built from 14 residues. The CDR3 loop reads CASSLLSPAGEQYF. The CDR3 DNA reads as TGTGCCAGCAGCTTGTTGTCTCCGGCGGGTGAGCAGTACTTC. Variable domain in full (rest from reference TRBV5-6 and TRBJ2-7): DAGVTQSPTHLIKTRGQQVTLRCSPKSGHDTVSWYQQALGQGPQFIFQYYEEEERQRGNFPDRFSGHQFPNYSSELNVNALLLGDSALYLCASSLLSPAGEQYFGPGTRLTVT.

The chain combines TRBV7-6 with TRBJ2-7; 8 positions agree with TRBD2. This CDR3 contains 16 residues. The junction had 10 bases not matched to a gene; V was cut back by 2 bases and J by 4 bases. Germline V lookup: CDR1 SGHVS, CDR2 FNYEAQ. CDR3 sequence: CASSLRSGELAYEQYF. Here the CDR3 DNA reads TGTGCCAGCAGCTTACGTAGCGGGGAACTCGCGTACGAGCAGTACTTC.

The chain has TRBV5-1 and TRBJ2-2; D is possibly TRBD2 (6 bases). The CDR3 has 15 residues. The V end was cut by 2 bases, the J end by 4 bases, with 12 bases between. The V gene's germline CDR1 is SGHRS and CDR2 YFSETQ. This CDR3 reads CASSFGPGGTGELFF. Here the CDR3 DNA reads TGCGCCAGCAGCTTCGGCCCCGGGGGCACCGGGGAGCTGTTTTTT.

This chain joins TRBV19 and TRBJ2-3; TRBD1 aligns across 9 bases. Looked up from germline, CDR1 is LNHDA and CDR2 is SQIVND (reference sequence). The CDR3 spans 17 residues. Trimming at V came to 5 bases and at J to 2 bases, leaving 11 bases not matched to a gene. The chain's CDR3 is CASSPYRGLLDTDTQYF. In nucleotides, the CDR3 is TGTGCCAGTAGTCCATACAGGGGGCTCTTGGACACAGATACGCAGTATTTT.

The rearrangement links TRBV29-1 to TRBJ2-1, with 9 bases fitting TRBD2. V dropped 3 bases and J dropped 1; count of bases not matched to a gene: 7. The CDR3 loop spans 16 amino acids. CDR1 and CDR2 from the germline V gene are SQVTM and ANQGSEA. CDR3 amino acids: CSVDGQAGGSYNEQFF. The CDR3 DNA reads TGCAGCGTTGACGGCCAGGCGGGAGGGTCCTACAATGAGCAGTTCTTC.

The gene calls are TRBV7-2 and TRBJ2-1; D not resolved. V was cut by 4 bases and J by 7 bases, with 8 bases left in between. The germline V gene has CDR1 SGHTA and CDR2 FQGNSA. The CDR3 length is 12 residues. CDR3 DNA sequence: TGTGCCAGCAGCTCCGTTGGGAATGAGCAGTTCTTC. This encodes CASSSVGNEQFF.

The chain employs TRBV6-5 and TRBJ2-7, with a weak D call TRBD1 (5 bases). In germline, CDR1 is MNHEY, CDR2 SVGAGI. CDR3 size: 13 residues. Trimming removed 3 bases at V and 5 bases at J, with 11 bases between. CDR3 in DNA: TGTGCCAGCAGTTATAGGGGTGCCCACGAGCAGTACTTC. Translation: CASSYRGAHEQYF.

The chain combines TRBV7-8 with TRBJ2-7; TRBD2 matches 8 bases. The CDR3 extends over 13 amino acids. Germline lookup yields CDR1 SGHVS and CDR2 FQNEAQ. Trimming removed 6 bases from V and 4 bases from J; junction bases left unmatched: 5. CDR3 coding DNA: TGTGCCAGCAGGGGACTAGATTCGTACGAGCAGTACTTC. This gives the protein CASRGLDSYEQYF.

The chain links TRBV7-9 to TRBJ1-2, with a possible D match to TRBD1 (6 bases). V was shortened by 3 bases and J by 9 bases, with 11 bases between the two germline ends. Germline-derived CDR1 and CDR2 are SEHNR and FQNEAQ (reference sequence). This CDR3 has 12 residues. CDR3 sequence (DNA): TGTGCCAGCAGCTTGACAGGTCAGAGCTACACCTTC. The encoded protein is CASSLTGQSYTF.

This CDR3 is CASIQGQGYYEQYF. CDR3 in DNA: TGTGCCAGCATCCAGGGACAGGGGTACTACGAGCAGTACTTC. This chain joins TRBV6-5 and TRBJ2-7; 10 bases map to TRBD1. This CDR3 has 14 amino acids. The V segment lost 7 bases and the J segment 3 bases; nucleotides outside the gene matches: 6. The germline CDR1 and CDR2 sequences are MNHEY and SVGAGI.

This chain uses TRBV27 with TRBJ1-1; 7 nucleotides line up with TRBD1. This CDR3 region has 15 residues. Unmatched junction bases numbered 3, after V lost 2 bases and J lost 0 bases. Germline loops: CDR1 MNHEY, CDR2 SMNVEV (reference sequence). CDR3 sequence (DNA): TGTGCCAGCAGTTTAATGACAGGGCTGAACACTGAAGCTTTCTTT. It encodes CASSLMTGLNTEAFF.

This rearrangement joins TRBV5-6 to TRBJ1-2, with unresolved D. Germline V gives CDR1 SGHDT, CDR2 YYEEEE. The V end was cut by 3 bases, the J end by 3 bases, with 18 bases between. The CDR3 has 16 residues. CDR3 coding DNA: TGTGCCAGCAGCTCCTCTTCACTCCCTGGGGACTATGGCTACACCTTC. Protein: CASSSSSLPGDYGYTF.

The chain employs TRBV4-2 and TRBJ2-1; D gene ambiguous. The CDR3 has 11 amino acids. Between the trimmed V and J ends, which lost 4 bases and 9 bases, there was a span of 7 bases. Germline lookup yields CDR1 LGHNA and CDR2 YNFKEQ. The CDR3: CASSPGGEQFF. The CDR3 coding sequence is TGTGCCAGCAGCCCCGGCGGTGAGCAGTTCTTC.

The rearrangement joins TRBV19 to TRBJ2-7, with unresolved D. Germline CDR1 is LNHDA and CDR2 is SQIVND (reference sequence). V lost 3 bases and J 5 bases, leaving 11 bases between the germline ends. This CDR3 region has 13 residues. In DNA form, the CDR3 reads TGTGCCAGTAGTATGGGTGGGATCCACGAGCAGTACTTC. Translation gives CASSMGGIHEQYF.

J is TRBJ1-1 and V is TRBV2; D not resolved. The germline CDR1 and CDR2 sequences are SNHLY and FYNNEI. The germline V and J ends were trimmed by 7 bases and 2 bases, with 11 bases remaining between them. The CDR3 is 13 amino acids. DNA of the CDR3: TGTGCCAGCATGGGGAAGGATAACACTGAAGCTTTCTTT. As protein: CASMGKDNTEAFF.

This sequence joins TRBV2 and TRBJ2-1, with a weak D call TRBD1 (6 bases). With 3 bases removed from V and 0 bases from J, the gap between germline ends came to 9 bases. Germline V lookup: CDR1 SNHLY, CDR2 FYNNEI. The CDR3 has 15 residues. In DNA, the CDR3 is TGTGCCAGCAGTGACAGGGGACCCTCCTACAATGAGCAGTTCTTC. Protein: CASSDRGPSYNEQFF.

The rearrangement links TRBV5-5 to TRBJ2-2, with D possibly matching TRBD2 (7 bases). CDR3 size: 16 residues. The V end was cut by 2 bases, the J end by 3 bases, with 14 bases between. Per the germline V gene, CDR1 is SGHKS and CDR2 is YYEKEE (reference sequence). The CDR3 nucleotides read TGTGCCAGCAGCTTTCCGGGGGGCTCCTACACCGGGGAGCTGTTTTTT. Translating it yields CASSFPGGSYTGELFF.